Listed here are 10 T cell receptor beta chains from one sample, sequenced in a study of brain T cells in children with intractable seizures. Assay: immunoSEQ multiplex PCR; the TCRdb copy retains only in-frame clones and omits some. There are roughly 80,000 clones in the sample; more than 85% occur only once, and around 1.6% lies in the top ten. Sequencing used peripheral blood, obtained at surgery. The origin of the receptors is a boy younger than two with tuberous sclerosis and intractable seizures.

V and J are TRBV27 and TRBJ2-7; D is unclear. V lost 2 bases and J lost 5, with 10 bases in between. The CDR3 is 13 residues long. The germline CDR1 and CDR2 sequences are MNHEY and SMNVEV (reference sequence). The CDR3 coding sequence is TGTGCCAGCAGTTTAAAGGGCGGTGACGAGCAGTACTTC. Translation gives CASSLKGGDEQYF.

The gene calls are TRBV18 and TRBJ1-5, with D tentatively TRBD1 (5 bases). This CDR3 comprises 18 residues. V lost 0 bases and J 3 bases, leaving 18 bases between the germline ends. The germline gives CDR1 KGHSH, CDR2 LQKENI. In DNA, the CDR3 is TGTGCCAGCTCACCACCCGGGACCCAAGGTGGGCACAATCAGCCCCAGCATTTT. This codes for CASSPPGTQGGHNQPQHF.

This chain links TRBV7-2 with TRBJ2-2, with a weak D call TRBD2 (7 bases). The CDR3 has 16 residues. The germline gives CDR1 SGHTA, CDR2 FQGNSA. With 5 bases removed from V and 0 bases from J, the gap between germline ends came to 13 bases. DNA of the CDR3: TGTGCCAGCAGCCTCAGAGGGGGGGCGAACACCGGGGAGCTGTTTTTT. It translates to CASSLRGGANTGELFF.

V gene TRBV7-9 combines with J gene TRBJ2-5; 7 bases are a match to TRBD2. The trim removed 2 bases at V and 3 bases at J, leaving 3 bases unmatched. Germline CDR1 is SEHNR and CDR2 is FQNEAQ (reference sequence). The CDR3 extends over 14 amino acids. CDR3 sequence reads: CASSLSGVKETQYF. The DNA of the CDR3 is TGTGCCAGCAGCTTAAGCGGGGTCAAAGAGACCCAGTACTTC.

This chain links TRBV13 with TRBJ2-1; 9 bases match TRBD1. With V trimmed by 4 bases and J by 4 bases, 5 bases remained unmatched. Germline assignment: CDR1 PRHDT and CDR2 FYEKMQ (reference sequence). The CDR3 contains 15 residues. CDR3 bases: TGTGCCAGCAGCTCCGTCGGGACAGGGTACAATGAGCAGTTCTTC. It codes for CASSSVGTGYNEQFF.

The chain is built from TRBV18 and TRBJ2-2; no firm D call. V was cut by 3 bases and J by 8 bases, with 19 bases left in between. CDR3 length: 16 amino acids. CDR1 is KGHSH, CDR2 LQKENI, per germline. Written as DNA, the CDR3 is TGTGCCAGCTCACCTTTTTACCCTTCCACCGGTGGGGAGCTGTTTTTT. Protein sequence: CASSPFYPSTGGELFF.

The V gene is TRBV10-1, the J gene TRBJ1-2; no firm D call. Trimming took off 0 bases at V and 3 bases at J, with 5 bases between the two ends. Germline lookup yields CDR1 WNHNN and CDR2 SYGVQD (reference sequence). The CDR3 totals 13 residues. The CDR3 region is CASSESGDYGYTF. The CDR3 DNA reads as TGCGCCAGCAGTGAGTCTGGAGACTATGGCTACACCTTC.

This rearrangement joins TRBV27 to TRBJ2-7, with D possibly called TRBD1 or TRBD2 (6 bases each). There are 15 residues in the CDR3. The germline V gene has CDR1 MNHEY and CDR2 SMNVEV (reference sequence). V lost 5 bases and J lost 2, with 16 bases in between. The CDR3 reads CASSLGFGGPYEQYF. The CDR3 bases are TGTGCCAGCAGTCTCGGGTTTGGGGGGCCCTACGAGCAGTACTTC.

In this sample, this clone turned up once. The chain is built from TRBV20-1 and TRBJ1-2; no definite D call. Germline V gene lookup returns CDR1 DFQATT and CDR2 SNEGSKA (reference sequence). The length of the CDR3 is 11 residues. The germline V and J ends were trimmed by 7 bases and 0 bases, with 6 bases remaining between them. CDR3 protein: CSVGANYGYTF. Here the CDR3 DNA reads TGCAGTGTGGGAGCTAACTATGGCTACACCTTC.

The V and J genes are TRBV2 and TRBJ1-5; tentatively, D is TRBD1 (6 bases). The V end was cut by 6 bases, the J end by 6 bases, with 12 bases between. Germline assignment: CDR1 SNHLY and CDR2 FYNNEI. The CDR3 extends over 13 amino acids. The DNA for the CDR3 is TGTGCCAGCAGCCCAACAGGGTCTCAGCCCCAGCATTTT. Amino acids: CASSPTGSQPQHF.